The sample holds a few counts of the clone carrying this TCR beta chain. Its antigen is not identified. The data stem from a study of T cells after yellow fever vaccination. Findings and caveats of the study: Post-booster reappearance was seen for most primary-vaccination clones (around 96% CD4, about 88% CD8). Repertoires obtained by FACS sorting could include abundant clonotypes that entered as contaminants from the bulk population. Although the secondary response was weaker, it peaked faster, at day 5 versus 15.

TCR cDNA was made by 5'RACE template switching, adding a universal primer site and UMIs. Each CDR3 protein is one row after TCRdb ran MiXCR on the 5' RACE reads. The table shows 500,000 to 650,000 distinct CDR3 sequences, with 17% occurring only once. This receptor was taken from a man between 18 and 29 years old who received the YFV17D yellow fever vaccine. The material sequenced was PBMCs, taken roughly 5 days after the first yellow fever vaccination.

The CDR3 is CASSQEPGGTGVGYGYTF. The CDR3 bases are TGTGCCAGCAGCCAAGAGCCTGGTGGGACAGGGGTTGGCTATGGCTACACCTTC. The V gene is TRBV4-2, the J gene TRBJ1-2; 10 nucleotides agree with TRBD1. Germline V lookup: CDR1 LGHNA, CDR2 YNFKEQ. The length of the CDR3 is 18 residues. V dropped 0 bases and J dropped 4; count of bases not matched to a gene: 11.